This T cell receptor beta chain was sequenced for a study of blood T cell repertoires in COVID-19. The length of the CDR3 is 14 residues. The trim removed 3 bases at V and 2 bases at J, leaving 1 base unmatched. Germline values: CDR1 SNHLY, CDR2 FYNNEI. Clones were sequenced by immunoSEQ multiplex PCR, and TCRdb holds only the in-frame ones, with some missing. The sample has 200,000 to 300,000 clones, roughly 86% seen once; the top ten hold under 3%. The J gene is TRBJ2-1, the V gene TRBV2; TRBD2 matches at 7 bases. This sequence was found in a woman aged 18-29 years who had recovered from COVID-19. Sequencing input: PBMCs or T cells enriched from blood (not recorded which). CDR3 nucleotides: TGTGCCAGCAGTGAGACTAGCCCCTACAATGAGCAGTTCTTC. Its translation is CASSETSPYNEQFF. Combining the CDR3 with reference TRBV2 and TRBJ2-1 gives the whole variable domain EPEVTQTPSHQVTQMGQEVILRCVPISNHLYFYWYRQILGQKVEFLVSFYNNEISEKSEIFDDQFSVERPDGSNFTLKIRSTKLEDSAMYFCASSETSPYNEQFFGPGTRLTVL.